Listed here are 6 T cell receptor beta chains from one sample, sequenced in a study of regulatory T cells in long-lasting Graves disease. Time point described: newly diagnosed GD, antithyroid drugs for less than 3 months. Generation of the TCR library employed RNA extracted from PBMCs. Assembly of TCR beta libraries relied on iRepertoire HTBI primers together with Arm-PCR of CDR3 regions. In TCRdb, the multiplex PCR reads were re-called with MiXCR into one record per CDR3 protein. The top ten clones hold around 11% of a sample with hundreds of thousands of distinct CDR3 sequences, 15% to 20% of them seen once. The same specimen was also included in a second study, on T cells in Graves' hyperthyroidism and ophthalmopathy.

The sample in question was peripheral blood mononuclear cells (PBMCs), obtained at new diagnosis, from a patient treated with antithyroid drugs. All receptors derive from a young man with Graves disease.

This clonotype was picked up many times. The chain links TRBV2 to TRBJ2-5, with 10 bases matching TRBD2. Trimming cost V 8 bases and J 5 bases; bases outside gene matches: 5. The germline V gene has CDR1 SNHLY and CDR2 FYNNEI. The CDR3 covers 13 residues. The CDR3, as DNA: TGTGCCAGCGGTTCGGGACTAGCGGAGACCCAGTACTTC. Translation gives CASGSGLAETQYF.

J is TRBJ2-5 and V is TRBV20-1, with D perhaps TRBD1 or TRBD2 (5 bases each). The CDR3 runs to 13 residues. Looked up from germline, CDR1 is DFQATT and CDR2 is SNEGSKA (reference sequence). V was cut by 3 bases and J by 5 bases, with 13 bases left in between. CDR3 in amino acids: CSARAGAEETQYF. Written as DNA, the CDR3 is TGCAGTGCTAGGGCCGGGGCCGAGGAGACCCAGTACTTC.

This clonotype showed up just a few times. V is TRBV4-1 and J is TRBJ2-7, with 7 nucleotides matching TRBD1. The J segment lost 6 bases and the V segment lost 4 bases, leaving 15 bases of the junction unmatched. CDR3 length: 16 amino acids. Germline-derived CDR1 and CDR2 are MGHRA and YSYEKL. Here the CDR3 reads CASSPAGTAPVPEQYF. The DNA for the CDR3 is TGCGCCAGCAGCCCCGCCGGGACAGCACCCGTTCCCGAGCAGTACTTC.

CDR3 bases: TGTGCCAGCAGCCGGACCGCCGGGACCTACGAGCAGTACTTC. Amino acids: CASSRTAGTYEQYF. The gene calls are TRBV13 and TRBJ2-7; D perhaps matches TRBD2 (5 bases). Germline CDR1 is PRHDT and CDR2 is FYEKMQ (reference sequence). There are 14 residues in the CDR3. Trimming shortened V by 5 bases and J by 2 bases, and 13 bases separated the two germline ends.

About this clonotype itself: Being one base from a much bigger clone, this may be a read error. V usage is TRBV11-2 and J usage is TRBJ2-7; TRBD2 matches at 11 bases. The CDR3 runs 16 residues. The germline gives CDR1 SGHAT, CDR2 FQNNGV. The CDR3 spells CAGSSGWTSGPNEQYF. In DNA, the CDR3 is TGTGCCGGCAGCTCAGGGTGGACTAGCGGGCCCAACGAGCAGTACTTC.

On this clonotype: A read error may be the cause here, since a much bigger clone is one base away. The V and J genes are TRBV18 and TRBJ1-4; D call uncertain. This CDR3 has 14 amino acids. Germline CDR1 and CDR2: KGHSH and LQKENI. The DNA for the CDR3 is TGTGCCAGCTCAACCGACTACCGGAATGAAAAACTGCTTTTT. It specifies CASSTDYRNEKLLF.